This T cell receptor beta chain was found in a study of cytomegalovirus exposure and HLA in healthy donors. Study-wide context: Earlier work reported some 110 million unique TCR beta sequences from some 170 million T cells.

V was clipped by 3 bases and J by 10 bases, with 10 bases between them. The V gene's germline CDR1 is LNHDA and CDR2 SQIVND (reference sequence). This CDR3 region has 12 residues. Worth noting for this clone: As yet, its antigen is unknown.

Vbeta (60) and Jbeta (13) primers were used in the PCR. The protocol was immunoSEQ multiplex PCR, while the TCRdb copy is restricted to in-frame clones and leaves out a portion. This table has 150,000 or so clones, roughly 88% appearing once. Whole-study results and caveats: Several of the most significant clusters appeared, in a later analysis, to be linked to common viral pathogens.

Material: PBMCs. This sequence was found in a man between 50 and 59 years old in good health and CMV-seropositive. The V and J genes are TRBV19 and TRBJ2-1; tentative D call: TRBD1 (7 bases). CDR3 DNA: TGTGCCAGTAGTATTCAGGGGGGCGAGCAGTTCTTC. This translates into CASSIQGGEQFF.